This TCR beta chain was found in a study of blood T cell repertoires in COVID-19. Study information: Sources were T cells, B-cell-depleted T cells, or PBMCs; the material itself was cDNA or gDNA.

Germline-derived CDR1 and CDR2 are WNHNN and SYGVQD (reference sequence). This CDR3 has 16 amino acids. The junction had 13 bases not matched to a gene; V was cut back by 7 bases and J by 6 bases. In the study's own analysis: Reference gene primer amplification gave estimated nucleated cell counts. Assay used: immunoSEQ multiplex PCR; TCRdb lists only in-frame clones, some missing. That table gives V, J and clone size, and the DNA gave D and trimming. There are some 670,000 clones in the sample; 85% to 90% occur only once, and approximately 0.25% lies in the top ten. Sequenced material: peripheral blood. The TCR comes from a woman aged 18-29 years with acute or convalescent COVID-19. The chain recombines TRBV10-1 with TRBJ2-1; TRBD1 matches 9 bases. For the CDR3, the DNA is TGCGCCAGCACCCCCGGGGGACAGGGTAATTTCAATGAGCAGTTCTTC. Encoded protein: CASTPGGQGNFNEQFF.